This T cell receptor beta chain was profiled in a study of shared clonotypes between healthy human individuals. The repertoire was sequenced with immunoSEQ multiplex PCR; TCRdb's copy has only in-frame clones and lacks some. The sample includes a few million clones, more than 80% of them seen just once. Sequences were obtained from naive CD4+ T cells from PBMCs. Regarding subset: CD45RA+ positively selected. The clonotype originates from a man younger than 35 in good health. Some clones in this sample may be carry-over from other donors' samples.

CDR3 DNA: TGTGCCAGTAGTATTTCTACCGGGGGCTTGGGAGATACGCAGTATTTT. Protein: CASSISTGGLGDTQYF. The chain carries TRBV19 and TRBJ2-3, with D tentatively TRBD1 or TRBD2 (6 bases each). The CDR3 extends over 16 amino acids. The germline V gene encodes CDR1 LNHDA and CDR2 SQIVND (reference sequence). Between the trimmed V and J ends, which lost 3 bases and 5 bases, there was a span of 18 bases.